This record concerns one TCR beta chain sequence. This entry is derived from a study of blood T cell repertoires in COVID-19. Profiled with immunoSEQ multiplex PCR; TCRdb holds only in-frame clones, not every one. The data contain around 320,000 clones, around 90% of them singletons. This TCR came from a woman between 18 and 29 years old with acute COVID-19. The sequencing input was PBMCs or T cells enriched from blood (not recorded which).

The CDR3, as DNA: TGTGCCAGCAGCTCCCCCGTCAGCGGGAGGGAGCAGTTCTTC. Translated, it gives CASSSPVSGREQFF. V is TRBV7-9 and J is TRBJ2-1, with 9 bases aligning to TRBD2. The CDR3 consists of 14 residues. Trimming cost V 4 bases and J 10 bases; bases outside gene matches: 8. CDR1 is SEHNR and CDR2 is FQNEAQ in the germline V gene (reference sequence).